This T cell receptor beta chain was captured in a study of PD-1 blockade in classical Hodgkin lymphoma. Findings and limits, study-wide: The origin of the repertoire differences remains undefined, with disease activity or prior therapy as possible causes.

The table came from immunoSEQ multiplex PCR; TCRdb's copy has only in-frame clones and leaves some out. Of roughly 70,000 clones in the sample, roughly 93% were seen once. Noted time point: newly diagnosed, previously untreated cHL patient sample. Of note for this clone: Its antigen is as yet unknown.

The CDR3 consists of 15 residues. Trimming removed 6 bases at V and 3 bases at J, with 17 bases between. Per the germline V gene, CDR1 is MNHEY and CDR2 is SVGAGI. This clonotype was obtained from a human donor with classical Hodgkin lymphoma. Sequenced sample: peripheral blood mononuclear cells (PBMCs). The genes are TRBV6-5 and TRBJ1-2; D not resolved. CDR3 nucleotides: TGTGCCAGCAGCCTAAAGAAGTCAAGTGACTATGGCTACACCTTC. Translation: CASSLKKSSDYGYTF.